What follows are 13 T cell receptor beta chains derived from one specimen sequenced in a study of cytomegalovirus exposure and HLA in healthy donors. The PCR ran on 60 Vbeta and 13 Jbeta primers. Only in-frame clones appear in the TCRdb table, and some are missing; sequencing was by immunoSEQ multiplex PCR. The table counts 45,000 to 65,000 clones; around an eighth lies in the top ten. The sequenced sample consisted of PBMCs. The source is a man aged 18 to 30 in good health and CMV-seropositive.

The chain has TRBV10-3 and TRBJ1-2; TRBD1 might be the D (6 bases). The CDR3 covers 13 residues. CDR1 and CDR2 from the germline V gene are ENHRY and SYGVKD. V was clipped by 0 bases and J by 8 bases, with 10 bases between them. CDR3 protein: CAISESNREGYTF. Written as DNA, the CDR3 is TGTGCCATCAGTGAGTCGAACAGGGAGGGCTACACCTTC.

V and J are TRBV18 and TRBJ2-7; D is perhaps TRBD2 (5 bases). CDR3 length equals 15 residues. Trimming cost V 2 bases and J 6 bases, with 17 bases left between them. From germline, CDR1 is KGHSH and CDR2 LQKENI. CDR3 bases: TGTGCCAGCTCACCAGGTAGCGACCGCAGGACCGAGCAGTACTTC. This gives the protein CASSPGSDRRTEQYF.

The DNA of the CDR3 is TGTGCCACCAGCTCTCGACAGGGCAACGAGCAGTACTTC. This codes for CATSSRQGNEQYF. The rearrangement uses TRBV15 and TRBJ2-7, with TRBD1 matching over 7 bases. After removal of 5 bases from V and 5 bases from J, the junction contained 6 bases not matched to a gene. CDR1 and CDR2 (germline): LNHNV, YYDKDF (reference sequence). The CDR3 has 13 residues.

This rearrangement joins TRBV5-6 to TRBJ2-7; 8 bases match TRBD2. Trimming removed 2 bases from V and 6 bases from J; junction bases left unmatched: 7. Germline V gene data show CDR1 as SGHDT and CDR2 as YYEEEE. This CDR3 has 14 amino acids. The CDR3 sequence: CASSFGSGIGEQYF. The CDR3 region has the DNA TGTGCCAGCAGCTTTGGTAGCGGGATAGGCGAGCAGTACTTC.

V is TRBV2 and J is TRBJ2-7; TRBD2 aligns across 9 bases. The ends lost 4 bases at V and 3 bases at J; junction bases unmatched: 4. Germline CDR1 reads SNHLY; CDR2 reads FYNNEI. The CDR3 length is 14 residues. In DNA, the CDR3 is TGTGCCAGCAGTGGCCTAGCGGGACACTACGAGCAGTACTTC. Protein sequence: CASSGLAGHYEQYF.

V is TRBV29-1 and J is TRBJ2-3; perhaps TRBD1 as D (5 bases). Germline V CDR1 and CDR2: SQVTM, ANQGSEA. V shed 5 bases and J shed 2 bases, with 17 bases lying between them. The CDR3 loop spans 15 amino acids. The CDR3 sequence is CSVRGSQGFTDTQYF. The CDR3 DNA sequence: TGCAGCGTTCGTGGCTCCCAGGGATTCACAGATACGCAGTATTTT.

The chain employs TRBV27 and TRBJ1-1; D is perhaps TRBD1 (5 bases). V was trimmed by 3 bases and J by 8 bases, leaving 13 bases between them. The germline gives CDR1 MNHEY, CDR2 SMNVEV (reference sequence). The CDR3 has 13 amino acids. The CDR3 loop is CASSFGGFEEAFF. CDR3 DNA sequence: TGTGCCAGCAGTTTCGGGGGTTTCGAGGAAGCTTTCTTT.

The CDR3 DNA reads TGTGCCAGCTCACCTCAACTTCGGGACAGAGGGGGAAACACTGAAGCTTTCTTT. This codes for CASSPQLRDRGGNTEAFF. The rearrangement uses TRBV18 and TRBJ1-1; 7 nucleotides agree with TRBD1. The ends lost 3 bases at V and 2 bases at J; junction bases unmatched: 15. The germline V gene encodes CDR1 KGHSH and CDR2 LQKENI. This CDR3 has 18 amino acids.

The V and J genes are TRBV19 and TRBJ2-1; TRBD1 matches at 8 bases. V shed 7 bases, J shed 6 bases, and the junction held 8 bases outside the gene matches. The CDR3 has 14 residues. Germline lookup yields CDR1 LNHDA and CDR2 SQIVND (reference sequence). This CDR3 reads CASNQPGQANEQFF. CDR3 nucleotides: TGTGCCAGTAACCAACCGGGACAGGCCAATGAGCAGTTCTTC.

V and J are TRBV19 and TRBJ1-1; the D gene is possibly TRBD1 (5 bases). The germline V gene encodes CDR1 LNHDA and CDR2 SQIVND (reference sequence). CDR3 length equals 12 residues. The V gene lost 5 bases and the J gene lost 3 bases, with 7 bases spanning the gap. The CDR3 bases are TGTGCCAGTAGTGACAGATACACTGAAGCTTTCTTT. Its protein is CASSDRYTEAFF. Filled out from reference TRBV19 and TRBJ1-1, the complete variable domain reads DGGITQSPKYLFRKEGQNVTLSCEQNLNHDAMYWYRQDPGQGLRLIYYSQIVNDFQKGDIAEGYSVSREKKESFPLTVTSAQKNPTAFYLCASSDRYTEAFFGQGTRLTVV.

The chain has TRBV11-2 and TRBJ2-1, with 7 bases aligning to TRBD2. The germline V gene encodes CDR1 SGHAT and CDR2 FQNNGV. Trimming at V came to 5 bases and at J to 10 bases, leaving 11 bases not matched to a gene. CDR3 length equals 14 residues. For the CDR3, the DNA is TGTGCCAGCAGCCTAGGGACTACCTCGGAAGAGCAGTTCTTC. Its protein product is CASSLGTTSEEQFF.

The rearrangement uses TRBV12-5 and TRBJ1-5; 11 positions agree with TRBD1. From germline, CDR1 is LGHNT and CDR2 FRNRAP. V lost 5 bases, J lost 0 bases, and 0 bases stayed unmatched. The CDR3 extends over 15 amino acids. As DNA, the CDR3 is TGTGCTAGTGGTGGACAGGGGGCTAGCAATCAGCCCCAGCATTTT. Translation gives CASGGQGASNQPQHF.

This sequence joins TRBV7-8 and TRBJ2-7, with 7 bases that match TRBD2. The CDR3 sequence is 11 residues long. Trimming removed 11 bases from V and 6 bases from J; junction bases left unmatched: 7. CDR1 is SGHVS, CDR2 FQNEAQ, per germline. CDR3 loop: CAGGDVGEQYF. Here the CDR3 DNA reads TGTGCCGGGGGGGATGTGGGCGAGCAGTACTTC.